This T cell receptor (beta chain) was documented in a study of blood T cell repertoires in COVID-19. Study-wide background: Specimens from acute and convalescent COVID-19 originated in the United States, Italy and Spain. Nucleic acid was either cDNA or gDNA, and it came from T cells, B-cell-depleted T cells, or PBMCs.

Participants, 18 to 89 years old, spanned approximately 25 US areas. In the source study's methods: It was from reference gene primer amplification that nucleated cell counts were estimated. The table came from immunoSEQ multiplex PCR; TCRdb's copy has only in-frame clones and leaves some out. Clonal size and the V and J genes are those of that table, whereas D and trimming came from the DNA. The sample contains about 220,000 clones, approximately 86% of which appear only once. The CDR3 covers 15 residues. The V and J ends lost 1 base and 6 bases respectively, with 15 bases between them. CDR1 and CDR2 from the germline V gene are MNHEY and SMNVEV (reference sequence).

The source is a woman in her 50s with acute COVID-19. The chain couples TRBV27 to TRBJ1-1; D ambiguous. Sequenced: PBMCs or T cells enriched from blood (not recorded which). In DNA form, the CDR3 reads TGTGCCAGCAGTTTATTTGGCCCTTCCGGGGCTGAAGCTTTCTTT. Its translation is CASSLFGPSGAEAFF.